The present entry profiles one TCR beta chain with its context. The antigen remains unidentified. This entry comes from a study of OX40 agonist ivuxolimab in advanced cancers. At the level of the study: Recorded diagnoses for dose-escalation patients were hepatocellular carcinoma, melanoma, renal cell or head and neck cancer.

Only in-frame clones appear in the TCRdb table, and some are missing; sequencing was by immunoSEQ multiplex PCR. The sample shows about 74,000 clones, 80% to 85% of them seen only once. Study-wide points: At 0.1 to 3.0 mg/kg and by week 6, clonal expansion occurred in CD4+ and CD8+ blood T cells.

The receptor comes from an adult with an advanced solid tumor such as melanoma, head and neck, liver or kidney cancer. Sequencing used CD4+ or CD8+ T cells sorted from blood, obtained in a trial of the OX40 agonist ivuxolimab.

The CDR3 nucleotides read TGCGCCAGCAGCGCCGACTTTACCAGTGAAAAACTGTTTTTT. Translation: CASSADFTSEKLFF. The chain combines TRBV5-1 with TRBJ1-4; unclear D gene. CDR1 is SGHRS and CDR2 is YFSETQ in the germline V gene. The CDR3 contains 14 residues. Between the trimmed V and J ends, which lost 4 bases and 7 bases, there was a span of 14 bases.